This T cell receptor (beta chain) derives from a study of T-cell reconstitution after alpha-beta-depleted transplantation in children. Study-wide points: T-cell counts and diversity at one year following transplant were attributed mainly to newly produced T cells. There were reportedly several hundred expanded graft clones from which alpha-beta T cells came about two months after transplant. Surviving recipient T cells and thymic progenitors accounted for the high day-60 TCRbeta diversity observed in some patients.

The table lists this clonotype with many counts. Antigen specificity is unknown. Unique molecular identifiers were incorporated into the prepared TCRbeta library. TCRdb independently ran MiXCR on the PCR reads; one entry per CDR3 protein. Of over 90,000 distinct CDR3 sequences in the sample, approximately 8% were seen once. Germline values: CDR1 MGHRA, CDR2 YSYEKL. Trimming left V 4 bases short and J 8 bases short, with 16 bases between. The CDR3 runs 14 residues. Sequenced material: PBMCs, taken before TCRalphabeta/CD19-depleted stem cell transplant. The TCR sequence derives from a boy aged 2-9 years with acute lymphoblastic leukemia, due to receive a stem cell transplant. The chain uses TRBV4-1 and TRBJ2-3; D perhaps matches TRBD2 (6 bases). In DNA form, the CDR3 reads TGCGCCAGCAGCCCGGCGGGGCCCGGGGGTACGCAGTATTTT. Residues: CASSPAGPGGTQYF.